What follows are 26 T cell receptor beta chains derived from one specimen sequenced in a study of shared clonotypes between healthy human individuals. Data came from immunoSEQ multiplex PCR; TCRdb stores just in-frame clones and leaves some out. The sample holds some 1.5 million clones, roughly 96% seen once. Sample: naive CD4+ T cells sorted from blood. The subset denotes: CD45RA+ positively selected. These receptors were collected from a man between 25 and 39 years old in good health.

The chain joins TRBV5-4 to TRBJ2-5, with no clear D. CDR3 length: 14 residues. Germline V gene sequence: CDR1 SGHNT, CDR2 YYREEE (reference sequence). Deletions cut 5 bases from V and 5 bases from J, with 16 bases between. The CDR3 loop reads CASSPTRVDETQYF. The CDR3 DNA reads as TGTGCCAGCAGTCCGACCCGGGTCGACGAGACCCAGTACTTC.

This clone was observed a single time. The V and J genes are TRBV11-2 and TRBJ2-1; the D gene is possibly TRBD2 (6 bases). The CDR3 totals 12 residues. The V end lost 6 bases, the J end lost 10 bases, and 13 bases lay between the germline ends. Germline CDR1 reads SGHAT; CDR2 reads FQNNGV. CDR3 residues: CASRVGGGEQFF. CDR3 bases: TGTGCCAGCAGGGTGGGGGGAGGCGAGCAGTTCTTC.

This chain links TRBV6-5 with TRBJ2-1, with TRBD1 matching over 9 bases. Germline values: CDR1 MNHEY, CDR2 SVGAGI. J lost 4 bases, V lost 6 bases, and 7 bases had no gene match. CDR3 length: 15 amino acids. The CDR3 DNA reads TGTGCCAGCAGCAAGACAGGGGGGGTTTACAATGAGCAGTTCTTC. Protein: CASSKTGGVYNEQFF.

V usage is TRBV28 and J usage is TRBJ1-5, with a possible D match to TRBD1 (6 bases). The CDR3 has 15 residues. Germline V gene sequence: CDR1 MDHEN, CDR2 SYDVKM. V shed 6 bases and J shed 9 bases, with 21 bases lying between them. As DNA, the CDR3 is TGTGCCAGCAGACCAGCCGACAGGCGCCCGTGGCCCCAGCATTTT. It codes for CASRPADRRPWPQHF.

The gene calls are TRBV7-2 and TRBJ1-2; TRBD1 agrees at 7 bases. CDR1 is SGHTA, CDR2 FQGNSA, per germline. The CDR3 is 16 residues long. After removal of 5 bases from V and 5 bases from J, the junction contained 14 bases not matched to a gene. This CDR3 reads CASSRTGLTPSYGYTF. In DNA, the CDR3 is TGTGCCAGCAGCCGGACAGGCCTAACCCCATCATATGGCTACACCTTC.

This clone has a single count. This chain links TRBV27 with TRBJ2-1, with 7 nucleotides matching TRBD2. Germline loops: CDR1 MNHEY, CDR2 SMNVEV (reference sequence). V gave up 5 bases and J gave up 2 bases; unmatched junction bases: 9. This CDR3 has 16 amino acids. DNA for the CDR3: TGTGCCAGCAGTCCCTCAGCTGGGAGGGCCTACAATGAGCAGTTCTTC. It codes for CASSPSAGRAYNEQFF.

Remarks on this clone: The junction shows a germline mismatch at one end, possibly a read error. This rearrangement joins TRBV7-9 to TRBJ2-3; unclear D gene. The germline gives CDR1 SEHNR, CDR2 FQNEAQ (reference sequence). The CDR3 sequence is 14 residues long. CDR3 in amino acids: CASNLLQNTDTQYF. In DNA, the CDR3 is TGTGCCAGCAACTTACTACAGAACACAGATACGCAGTATTTT.

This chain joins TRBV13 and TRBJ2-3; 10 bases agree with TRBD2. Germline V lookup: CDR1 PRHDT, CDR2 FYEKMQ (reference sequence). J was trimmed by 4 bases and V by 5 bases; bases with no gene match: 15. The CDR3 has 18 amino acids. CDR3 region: CASSPRTSGGTTPDTQYF. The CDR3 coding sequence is TGTGCCAGCAGCCCCCGGACTAGCGGCGGTACAACCCCAGATACGCAGTATTTT.

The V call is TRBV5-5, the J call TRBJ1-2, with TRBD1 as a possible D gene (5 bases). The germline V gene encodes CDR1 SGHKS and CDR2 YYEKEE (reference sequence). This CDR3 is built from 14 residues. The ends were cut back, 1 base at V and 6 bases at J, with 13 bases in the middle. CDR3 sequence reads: CASSLQLTGNGYTF. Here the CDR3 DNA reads TGTGCCAGCAGCTTGCAACTTACAGGCAATGGCTACACCTTC.

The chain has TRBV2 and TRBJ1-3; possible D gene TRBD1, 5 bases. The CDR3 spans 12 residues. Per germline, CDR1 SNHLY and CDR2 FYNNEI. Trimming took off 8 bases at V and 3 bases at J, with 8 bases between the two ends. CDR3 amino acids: CASGHIGNTIYF. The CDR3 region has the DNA TGTGCCAGCGGACATATTGGAAACACCATATATTTT.

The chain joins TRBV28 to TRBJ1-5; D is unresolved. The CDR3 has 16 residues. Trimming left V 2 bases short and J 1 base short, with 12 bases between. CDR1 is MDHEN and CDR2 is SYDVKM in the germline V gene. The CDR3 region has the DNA TGTGCCAGCAGTTTAAACTGGGGTAGGAGCAATCAGCCCCAGCATTTT. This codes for CASSLNWGRSNQPQHF.

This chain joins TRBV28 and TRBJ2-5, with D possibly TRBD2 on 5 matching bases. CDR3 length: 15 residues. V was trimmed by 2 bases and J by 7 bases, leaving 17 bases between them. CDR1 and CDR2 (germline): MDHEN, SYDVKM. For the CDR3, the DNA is TGTGCCAGCAGTTTACCCCCGGGAAGGAGAGGGACCCAGTACTTC. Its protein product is CASSLPPGRRGTQYF.

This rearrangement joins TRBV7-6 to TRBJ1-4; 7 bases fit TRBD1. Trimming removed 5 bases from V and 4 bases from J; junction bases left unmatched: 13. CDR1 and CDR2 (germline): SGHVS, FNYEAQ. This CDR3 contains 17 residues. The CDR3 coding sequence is TGTGCCAGCAGCCGCAGATTATCCGGGACAGTTAATGAAAAACTGTTTTTT. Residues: CASSRRLSGTVNEKLFF.

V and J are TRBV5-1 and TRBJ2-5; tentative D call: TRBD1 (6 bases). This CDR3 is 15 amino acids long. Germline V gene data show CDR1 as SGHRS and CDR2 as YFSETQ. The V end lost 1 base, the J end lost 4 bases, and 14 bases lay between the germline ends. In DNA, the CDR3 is TGCGCCAGCAGCTTGTCAGGGGAGCATGCAGAGACCCAGTACTTC. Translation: CASSLSGEHAETQYF.

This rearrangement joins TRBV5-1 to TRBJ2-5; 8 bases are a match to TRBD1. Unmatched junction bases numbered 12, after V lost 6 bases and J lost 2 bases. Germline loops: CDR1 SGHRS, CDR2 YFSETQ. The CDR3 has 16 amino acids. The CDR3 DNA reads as TGCGCCAGCACCCACAGTCCAGGGACAGGACAAGAGACCCAGTACTTC. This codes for CASTHSPGTGQETQYF.

This CDR3 is CASSRRTPQETQYF. In DNA form, the CDR3 reads TGCGCCAGCAGCAGGCGGACACCCCAAGAGACCCAGTACTTC. This chain links TRBV5-1 with TRBJ2-5; a possible D gene is TRBD1 (5 bases). Germline CDR1 is SGHRS and CDR2 is YFSETQ. V was shortened by 4 bases and J by 1 base, with 11 bases between the two germline ends. The CDR3 contains 14 residues.

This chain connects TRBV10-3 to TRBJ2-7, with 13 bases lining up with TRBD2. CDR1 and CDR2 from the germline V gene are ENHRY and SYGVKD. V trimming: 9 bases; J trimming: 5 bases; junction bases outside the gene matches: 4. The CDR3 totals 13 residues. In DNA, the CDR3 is TGTGCCATAGCGGGACTAGCGGGAAACGAGCAGTACTTC. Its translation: CAIAGLAGNEQYF.

The CDR3 here is CAIAGGGRFYEQFF. In nucleotides, the CDR3 is TGTGCCATCGCAGGGGGCGGGCGATTTTATGAGCAGTTCTTC. V usage is TRBV10-3 and J usage is TRBJ2-1; 8 bases match TRBD1. This CDR3 spans 14 amino acids. Trimming removed 8 bases from V and 8 bases from J; junction bases left unmatched: 11. The germline CDR1 and CDR2 sequences are ENHRY and SYGVKD.

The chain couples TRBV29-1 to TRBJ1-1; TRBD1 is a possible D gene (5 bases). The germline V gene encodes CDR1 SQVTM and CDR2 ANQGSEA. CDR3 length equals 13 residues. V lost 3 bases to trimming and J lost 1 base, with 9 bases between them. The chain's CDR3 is CSVDSGGNTEAFF. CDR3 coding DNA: TGCAGCGTTGACTCGGGGGGGAACACTGAAGCTTTCTTT.

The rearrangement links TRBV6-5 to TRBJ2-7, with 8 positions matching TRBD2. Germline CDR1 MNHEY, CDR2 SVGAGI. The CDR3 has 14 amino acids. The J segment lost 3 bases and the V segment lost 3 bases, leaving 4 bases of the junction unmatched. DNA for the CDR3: TGTGCCAGCAGTTATGCGGGAGGCGACTACGAGCAGTACTTC. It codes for CASSYAGGDYEQYF.

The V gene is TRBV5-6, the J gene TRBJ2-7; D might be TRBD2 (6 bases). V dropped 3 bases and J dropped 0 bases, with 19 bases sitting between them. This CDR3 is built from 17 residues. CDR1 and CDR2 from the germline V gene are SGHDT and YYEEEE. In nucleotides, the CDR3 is TGTGCCAGCAGCTCTGGGACTCCCAGACTCAGCTCCTACGAGCAGTACTTC. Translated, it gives CASSSGTPRLSSYEQYF.

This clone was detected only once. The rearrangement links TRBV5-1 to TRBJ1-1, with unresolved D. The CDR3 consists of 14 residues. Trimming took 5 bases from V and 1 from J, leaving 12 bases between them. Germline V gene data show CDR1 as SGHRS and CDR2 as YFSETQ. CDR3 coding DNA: TGCGCCAGCAGGAGGGAGGAGCGGAACACTGAAGCTTTCTTT. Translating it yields CASRREERNTEAFF.

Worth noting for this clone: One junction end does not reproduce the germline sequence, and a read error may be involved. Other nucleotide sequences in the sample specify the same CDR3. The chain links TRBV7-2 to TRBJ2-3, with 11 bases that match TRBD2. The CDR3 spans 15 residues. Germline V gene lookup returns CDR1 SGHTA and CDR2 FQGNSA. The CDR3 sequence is CASSLAGGATDTQYF. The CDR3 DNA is TGTGCCAGCAGCCTAGCGGGAGGCGCCACAGATACGCAGTATTTT.

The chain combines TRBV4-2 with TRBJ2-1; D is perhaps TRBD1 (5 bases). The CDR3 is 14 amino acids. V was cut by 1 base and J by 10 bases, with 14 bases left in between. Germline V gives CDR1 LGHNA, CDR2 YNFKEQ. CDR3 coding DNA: TGTGCCAGCAGCCAAGGAGGTCGTCGGACAGAGCAGTTCTTC. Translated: CASSQGGRRTEQFF.

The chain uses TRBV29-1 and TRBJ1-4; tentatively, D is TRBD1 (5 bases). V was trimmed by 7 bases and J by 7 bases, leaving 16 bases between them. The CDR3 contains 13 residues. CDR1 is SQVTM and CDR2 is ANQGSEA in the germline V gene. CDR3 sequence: CSGGRQGGEKLFF. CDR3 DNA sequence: TGCAGCGGGGGCCGCCAGGGAGGTGAAAAACTGTTTTTT.

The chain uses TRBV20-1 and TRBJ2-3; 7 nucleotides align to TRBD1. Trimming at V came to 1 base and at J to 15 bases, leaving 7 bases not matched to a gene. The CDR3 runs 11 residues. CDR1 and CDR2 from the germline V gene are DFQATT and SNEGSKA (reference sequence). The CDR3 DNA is TGCAGTGCTAGAGTGACAGGGTTGGGATATTTT. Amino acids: CSARVTGLGYF.